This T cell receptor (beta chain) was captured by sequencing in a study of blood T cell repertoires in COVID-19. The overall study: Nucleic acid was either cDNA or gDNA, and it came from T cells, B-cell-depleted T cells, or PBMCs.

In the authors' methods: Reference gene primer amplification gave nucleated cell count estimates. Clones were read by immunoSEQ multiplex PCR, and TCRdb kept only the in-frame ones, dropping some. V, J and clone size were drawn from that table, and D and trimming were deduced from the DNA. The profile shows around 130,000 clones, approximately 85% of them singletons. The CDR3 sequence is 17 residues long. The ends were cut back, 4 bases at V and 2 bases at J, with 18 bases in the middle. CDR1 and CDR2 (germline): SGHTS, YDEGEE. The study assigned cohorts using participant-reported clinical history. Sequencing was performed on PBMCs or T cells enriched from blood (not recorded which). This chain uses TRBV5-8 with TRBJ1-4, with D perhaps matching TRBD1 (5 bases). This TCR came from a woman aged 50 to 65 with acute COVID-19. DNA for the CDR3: TGTGCCAGCAGCCTACATGGCGGGGCGCGGACTAATGAAAAACTGTTTTTT. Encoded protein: CASSLHGGARTNEKLFF.